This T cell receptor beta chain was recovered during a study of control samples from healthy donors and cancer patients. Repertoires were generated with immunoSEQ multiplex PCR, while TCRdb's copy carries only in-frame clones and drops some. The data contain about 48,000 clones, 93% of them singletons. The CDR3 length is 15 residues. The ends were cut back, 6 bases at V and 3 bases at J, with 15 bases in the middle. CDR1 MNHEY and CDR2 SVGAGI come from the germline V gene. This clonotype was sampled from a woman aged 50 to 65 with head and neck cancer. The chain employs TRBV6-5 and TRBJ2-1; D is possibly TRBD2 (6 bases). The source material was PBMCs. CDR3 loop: CASSLSGGNYNEQFF. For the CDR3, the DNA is TGTGCCAGCAGCCTTAGCGGAGGGAACTACAATGAGCAGTTCTTC.